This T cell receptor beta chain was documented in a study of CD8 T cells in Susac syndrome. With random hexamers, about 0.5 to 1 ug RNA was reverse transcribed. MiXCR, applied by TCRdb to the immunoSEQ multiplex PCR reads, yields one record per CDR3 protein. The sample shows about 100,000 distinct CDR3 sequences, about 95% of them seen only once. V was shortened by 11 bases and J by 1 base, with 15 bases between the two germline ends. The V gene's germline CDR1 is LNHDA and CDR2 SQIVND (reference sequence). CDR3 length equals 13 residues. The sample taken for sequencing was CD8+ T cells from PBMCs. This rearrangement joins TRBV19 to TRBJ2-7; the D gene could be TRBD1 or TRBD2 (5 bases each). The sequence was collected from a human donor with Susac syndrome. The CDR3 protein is CARVGTTSYEQYF. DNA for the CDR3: TGTGCCCGAGTCGGGACCACATCCTACGAGCAGTACTTC. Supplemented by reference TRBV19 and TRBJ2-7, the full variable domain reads DGGITQSPKYLFRKEGQNVTLSCEQNLNHDAMYWYRQDPGQGLRLIYYSQIVNDFQKGDIAEGYSVSREKKESFPLTVTSAQKNPTAFYLCARVGTTSYEQYFGPGTRLTVT.